This TCR beta chain originates from a study of early T cells in non-severe SARS-CoV-2 infection. Via MiXCR, TCRdb re-called the 5' RACE reads, giving one row per CDR3 protein. Here the sample spans tens of thousands of distinct CDR3 sequences, approximately 6.5% being singletons. There are a few counts of this clonotype. V dropped 0 bases and J dropped 4 bases, with 19 bases sitting between them. CDR1 MNHEY and CDR2 SVGEGT come from the germline V gene. This CDR3 comprises 18 residues. The TCR originated in an adult who was a healthcare worker with PCR-confirmed SARS-CoV-2 infection or an uninfected control (not recorded which). V gene TRBV6-2 or TRBV6-3 combines with J gene TRBJ2-1; no reliable D call. The source material was whole blood, sampled at baseline. CDR3 amino acids: CASSYSKGSHLLYNEQFF. DNA for the CDR3: TGTGCCAGCAGTTACTCTAAGGGCAGCCACCTCCTTTACAATGAGCAGTTCTTC.